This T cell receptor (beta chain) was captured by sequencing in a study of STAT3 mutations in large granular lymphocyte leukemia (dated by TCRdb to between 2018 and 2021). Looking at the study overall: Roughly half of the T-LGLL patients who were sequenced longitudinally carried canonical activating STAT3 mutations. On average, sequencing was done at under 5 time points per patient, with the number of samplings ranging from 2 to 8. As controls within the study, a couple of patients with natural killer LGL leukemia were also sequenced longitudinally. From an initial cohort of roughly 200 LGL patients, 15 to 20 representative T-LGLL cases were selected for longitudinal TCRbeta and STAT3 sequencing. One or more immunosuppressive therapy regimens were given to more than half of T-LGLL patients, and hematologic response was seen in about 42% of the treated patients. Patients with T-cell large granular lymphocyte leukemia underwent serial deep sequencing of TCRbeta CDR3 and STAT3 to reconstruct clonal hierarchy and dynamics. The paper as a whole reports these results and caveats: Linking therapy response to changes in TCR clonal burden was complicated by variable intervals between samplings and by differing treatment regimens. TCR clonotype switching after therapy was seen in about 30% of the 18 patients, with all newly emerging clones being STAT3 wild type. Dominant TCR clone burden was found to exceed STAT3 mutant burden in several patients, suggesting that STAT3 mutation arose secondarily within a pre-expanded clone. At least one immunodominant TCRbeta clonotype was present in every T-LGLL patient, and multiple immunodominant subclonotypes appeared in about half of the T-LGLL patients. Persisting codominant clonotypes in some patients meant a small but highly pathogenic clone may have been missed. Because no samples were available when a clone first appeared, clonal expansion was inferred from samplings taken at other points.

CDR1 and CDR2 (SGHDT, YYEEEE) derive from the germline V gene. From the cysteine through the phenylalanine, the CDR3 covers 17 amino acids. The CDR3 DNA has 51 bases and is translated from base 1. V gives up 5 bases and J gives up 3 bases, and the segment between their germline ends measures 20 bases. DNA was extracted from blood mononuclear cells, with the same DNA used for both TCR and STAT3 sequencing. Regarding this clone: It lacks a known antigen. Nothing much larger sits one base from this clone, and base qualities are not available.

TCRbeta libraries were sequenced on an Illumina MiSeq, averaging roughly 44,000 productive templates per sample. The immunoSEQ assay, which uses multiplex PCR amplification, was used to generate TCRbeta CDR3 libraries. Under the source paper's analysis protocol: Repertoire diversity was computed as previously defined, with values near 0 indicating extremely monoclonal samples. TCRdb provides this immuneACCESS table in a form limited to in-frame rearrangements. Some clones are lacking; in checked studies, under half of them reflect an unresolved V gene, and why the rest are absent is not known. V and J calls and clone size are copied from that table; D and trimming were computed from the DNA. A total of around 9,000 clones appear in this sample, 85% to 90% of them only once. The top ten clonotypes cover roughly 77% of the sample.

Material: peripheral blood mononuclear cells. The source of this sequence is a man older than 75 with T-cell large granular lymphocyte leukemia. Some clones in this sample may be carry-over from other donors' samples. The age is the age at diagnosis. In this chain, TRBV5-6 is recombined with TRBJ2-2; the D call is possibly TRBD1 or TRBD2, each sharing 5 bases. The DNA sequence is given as TGTGCCAGCAGGGACAAGATGGGCCCAGCGGACACCGGGGAGCTGTTTTTT. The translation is CASRDKMGPADTGELFF.